This TCR beta chain was documented in a study of blood T cells in healthy people across ages. Extraction of total RNA produced a minimum of 6 micrograms from each sample. This clonotype was detected only once. This may stem from a read error, because a much larger clone lies one nucleotide away. Then a second PCR, running about 6 to 12 cycles, was carried out with a sample-barcoded 5' primer and a J-beta primer mix. At least 3 million CDR3-containing paired-end reads were obtained per sample. Each CDR3 protein gets one entry after TCRdb re-called the 5' RACE reads with MiXCR. The sample includes some 640,000 distinct CDR3 sequences, less than 35% of them seen just once. This clonotype was sampled from an elderly woman in good health. Sequencing input: blood.

The CDR3 loop reads CASSAVGAHNEQFF. In DNA, the CDR3 is TGTGCCAGCAGCGCGGTAGGGGCACACAATGAGCAGTTCTTC. This chain links TRBV28 with TRBJ2-1; weak D call: TRBD1 (5 bases). This CDR3 is 14 amino acids long. V shed 6 bases and J shed 5 bases, with 14 bases lying between them. Germline CDR1 MDHEN, CDR2 SYDVKM. Full variable domain (missing parts from reference TRBV28 and TRBJ2-1): DVKVTQSSRYLVKRTGEKVFLECVQDMDHENMFWYRQDPGLGLRLIYFSYDVKMKEKGDIPEGYSVSREKKERFSLILESASTNQTSMYLCASSAVGAHNEQFFGPGTRLTVL.